Included here is one T cell receptor (beta chain) sequence, with context. This sample is part of a study of blood T cell repertoires in COVID-19. Per the authors' pipeline: Estimation of nucleated cell counts was performed using reference gene primer amplification. Clones were read by immunoSEQ multiplex PCR, and TCRdb kept only the in-frame ones, dropping some. That table supplies the V and J calls and clone size; D and trimming were determined from the DNA. In the table there are roughly 200,000 clones, more than 75% of which are singletons. V dropped 3 bases and J dropped 5 bases, with 19 bases sitting between them. Germline-derived CDR1 and CDR2 are LNHDA and SQIVND (reference sequence). The CDR3 has 16 amino acids.

Material: PBMCs or T cells enriched from blood (not recorded which). The chain joins TRBV19 to TRBJ2-5; tentatively, D is TRBD1 (6 bases). This TCR came from a middle-aged man with acute COVID-19. Written as DNA, the CDR3 is TGTGCCAGTAGTATGGGGGCGTCAGTAGGAAGGGAGACCCAGTACTTC. Its protein is CASSMGASVGRETQYF.